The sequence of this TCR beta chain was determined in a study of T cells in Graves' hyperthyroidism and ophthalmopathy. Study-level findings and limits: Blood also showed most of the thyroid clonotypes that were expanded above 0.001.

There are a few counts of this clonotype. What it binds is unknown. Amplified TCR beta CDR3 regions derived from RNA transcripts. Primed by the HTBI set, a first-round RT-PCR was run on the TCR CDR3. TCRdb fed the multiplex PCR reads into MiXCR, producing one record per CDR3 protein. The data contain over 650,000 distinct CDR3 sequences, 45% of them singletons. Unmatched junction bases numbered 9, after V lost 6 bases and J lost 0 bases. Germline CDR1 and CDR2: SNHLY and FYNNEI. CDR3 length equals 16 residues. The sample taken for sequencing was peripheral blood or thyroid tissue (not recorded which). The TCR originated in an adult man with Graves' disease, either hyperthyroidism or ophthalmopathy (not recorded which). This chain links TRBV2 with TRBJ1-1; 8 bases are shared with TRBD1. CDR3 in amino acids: CASSQLGQGMNTEAFF. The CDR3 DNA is TGTGCCAGCAGCCAATTAGGACAGGGAATGAACACTGAAGCTTTCTTT.